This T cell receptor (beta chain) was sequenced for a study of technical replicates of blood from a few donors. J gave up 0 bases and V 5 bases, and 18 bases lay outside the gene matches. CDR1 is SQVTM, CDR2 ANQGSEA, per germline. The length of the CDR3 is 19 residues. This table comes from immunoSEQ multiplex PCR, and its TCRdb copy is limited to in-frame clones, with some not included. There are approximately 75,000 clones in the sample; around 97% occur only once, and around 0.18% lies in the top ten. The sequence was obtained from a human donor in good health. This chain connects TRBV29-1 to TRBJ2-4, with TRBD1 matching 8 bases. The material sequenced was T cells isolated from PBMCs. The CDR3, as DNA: TGCAGCGTTCCCGAAACCAGGGGGCCGAAACAAATAGCCAAAAACATTCAGTACTTC. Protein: CSVPETRGPKQIAKNIQYF. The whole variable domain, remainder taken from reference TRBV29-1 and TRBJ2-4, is SAVISQKPSRDICQRGTSLTIQCQVDSQVTMMFWYRQQPGQSLTLIATANQGSEATYESGFVIDKFPISRPNLTFSTLTVSNMSPEDSSIYLCSVPETRGPKQIAKNIQYFGAGTRLSVL.